This T cell receptor (beta chain) was recorded in a study of blood T cell repertoires in COVID-19. Study background: Spain, Italy and the United States supplied samples that represented acute and convalescent COVID-19. Sample material is recorded as cDNA or gDNA derived from T cells, B-cell-depleted T cells, or PBMCs.

In the study's own analysis: Researchers report that nucleated cell counts were estimated from reference gene primer amplification. Measured with immunoSEQ multiplex PCR; TCRdb has only the in-frame clones, and not every one. The V and J calls and the clone size are those of that table, but D and trimming were determined from the DNA. This table holds around 160,000 clones, 80% to 90% found once. This clonotype originated in a man older than 75 with acute or convalescent COVID-19. The specimen was peripheral blood.

Written as DNA, the CDR3 is TGTGCCAGCAGCCACCGAGCCGGGACTAGCGGGAGTTCCTACAATGAGCAGTTCTTC. Translating gives CASSHRAGTSGSSYNEQFF. The J gene is TRBJ2-1, the V gene TRBV28; 14 positions match TRBD2. The junction had 11 bases not matched to a gene; V was cut back by 6 bases and J by 1 base. The CDR3 consists of 19 residues. The V gene's germline CDR1 is MDHEN and CDR2 SYDVKM.